The 10 T cell receptor beta chains below were found in one sample sequenced in a study of blood T cells in healthy people across ages. Primed by a sample-barcoded 5' primer and a J-beta primer mix, a second PCR proceeded for roughly 6 to 12 cycles. Each CDR3 protein is one row after TCRdb ran MiXCR on the 5' RACE reads. This table holds 1.8 million or so distinct CDR3 sequences, roughly two fifths found once. What was sequenced was blood. The origin of the receptors is a human donor in good health.

V and J are TRBV6-6 and TRBJ2-4; 9 bases map to TRBD1. From germline, CDR1 is MNHNY and CDR2 SVGAGI (reference sequence). The CDR3 is 15 amino acids. V lost 5 bases, J lost 4 bases, and 6 bases stayed unmatched. This CDR3 reads CASSKPGQGKNIQYF. The CDR3 nucleotides read TGTGCCAGCAGTAAACCAGGACAGGGGAAAAACATTCAGTACTTC.

This clonotype was observed a few times. The junction differs from germline at one of its ends, possibly a read error. The chain uses TRBV6-4 and TRBJ2-5; maybe TRBD1 (5 bases). The J call may be wrong; the DNA end is better matched by TRBJ2-7. This CDR3 region has 10 residues. Germline V lookup: CDR1 MRHNA, CDR2 SNTAGT. Here the CDR3 reads CAKSGNEQYF. Written as DNA, the CDR3 is TGCGCCAAATCAGGGAACGAGCAGTACTTC.

The rearrangement joins TRBV7-2 to TRBJ2-3; unclear D gene. V gave up 10 bases and J gave up 0 bases, with 11 bases separating them. The CDR3 covers 13 residues. From germline, CDR1 is SGHTA and CDR2 FQGNSA. CDR3 residues: CATTAASTDTQYF. DNA for the CDR3: TGTGCCACCACCGCCGCAAGCACAGATACGCAGTATTTT. The whole variable domain, remainder taken from reference TRBV7-2 and TRBJ2-3, is GAGVSQSPSNKVTEKGKDVELRCDPISGHTALYWYRQSLGQGLEFLIYFQGNSAPDKSGLPSDRFSAERTGGSVSTLTIQRTQQEDSAVYLCATTAASTDTQYFGPGTRLTVL.

This clonotype was counted ten times or more. The V and J genes are TRBV6-5 and TRBJ2-5; TRBD2 matches at 10 bases. This CDR3 is 16 amino acids long. Germline CDR1 reads MNHEY; CDR2 reads SVGAGI. The J segment lost 0 bases and the V segment lost 4 bases, leaving 5 bases of the junction unmatched. The CDR3 here is CASSSPSGGHQETQYF. CDR3 sequence (DNA): TGTGCCAGCAGTTCACCTAGCGGGGGACACCAAGAGACCCAGTACTTC.

This clonotype was seen a few times. The V gene is TRBV25-1, the J gene TRBJ1-2; D remains ambiguous. The CDR3 is 13 residues long. The V end lost 4 bases, the J end lost 4 bases, and 10 bases lay between the germline ends. CDR1 is MGHDK, CDR2 SYGVNS, per germline. The CDR3 region has the DNA TGTGCCAGCAGTGGTGCGGAGGGCTATGGCTACACCTTC. Its translation is CASSGAEGYGYTF.

CDR3 residues: CASSPLAGNEKLFF. CDR3 nucleotide sequence: TGTGCCAGCAGTCCCCTGGCGGGCAATGAAAAACTGTTTTTT. The rearrangement uses TRBV27 and TRBJ1-4; D is uncertain. V shed 5 bases and J shed 5 bases, with 12 bases lying between them. The CDR3 length is 14 residues. Germline-derived CDR1 and CDR2 are MNHEY and SMNVEV (reference sequence).

V and J are TRBV29-1 and TRBJ1-2; 9 positions match TRBD1. V shed 6 bases and J 2 bases; nucleotides not matched to a gene: 10. CDR3 size: 15 residues. The germline V gene has CDR1 SQVTM and CDR2 ANQGSEA. The CDR3 DNA reads as TGCAGCGTCGATAATAAAGGGACAGGGAACTATGGCTACACCTTC. Translated: CSVDNKGTGNYGYTF.

In DNA form, the CDR3 reads TGCGCCAGCAGCTTGGGCGGGGGAATCTACTACGAGCAGTACTTC. It yields the protein CASSLGGGIYYEQYF. This chain connects TRBV5-1 to TRBJ2-7; 7 bases are a match to TRBD2. Germline V CDR1 and CDR2: SGHRS, YFSETQ. Losses at the gene ends were 0 bases for V and 3 bases for J; bases not matched to a gene: 6. This CDR3 has 15 amino acids.

This clonotype has only a few counts. The chain has TRBV4-3 and TRBJ1-6; D is ambiguous. CDR3 length: 15 amino acids. The germline V gene encodes CDR1 LGHNA and CDR2 YSLEER. Trimming left V 4 bases short and J 0 bases short, with 7 bases between. The CDR3 protein is CASSRSSSYNSPLHF. Here the CDR3 DNA reads TGCGCCAGCAGCCGATCCAGCTCCTATAATTCACCCCTCCACTTT.

This chain links TRBV20-1 with TRBJ1-2; D uncertain. V was clipped by 0 bases and J by 0 bases, with 5 bases between them. From germline, CDR1 is DFQATT and CDR2 SNEGSKA (reference sequence). The CDR3 is made up of 13 amino acids. The CDR3 nucleotides read TGCAGTGCTAGAGATCTAGCTAACTATGGCTACACCTTC. It yields the protein CSARDLANYGYTF.